This TCR beta chain emerged from a study of CD8+ T cells in alopecia areata. This CDR3 spans 15 amino acids. Germline V gene data show CDR1 as SGHRS and CDR2 as YFSETQ. The V and J ends lost 2 bases and 5 bases respectively, with 16 bases between them. This sample's treatment: oral pan-JAK inhibitor, 5-10 mg twice daily. With respect to this clone: What it binds is unknown.

TCR sequencing used cDNA made by reverse transcription of extracted RNA. Sequencing used immunoSEQ multiplex PCR; TCRdb keeps in-frame clones, though not all of them. The sample has more than 95,000 clones, 60% to 65% seen once; the top ten hold 4.5% to 6%. Overall study findings and caveats: Under tofacitinib, fewer expanded CD8+ clones appeared among the top 100 scalp clones. Patients showed less clear TCR sequence sharing than mice, possibly partly because of HLA diversity.

This TCR derives from a human donor with alopecia areata. The sequencing here drew on CD4+ T cells sorted from blood, taken at week 4, from a patient treated with tofacitinib. The chain links TRBV5-1 to TRBJ2-5; D possibly corresponds to TRBD2 (6 bases). The CDR3 loop is CASSFMRDDGETQYF. As DNA, the CDR3 is TGCGCCAGCAGCTTCATGCGGGATGATGGGGAGACCCAGTACTTC.